These T cell receptor beta chains were read from a single sample in a study of blood T cell repertoires in COVID-19. Sequenced by immunoSEQ multiplex PCR; TCRdb stores in-frame clones only, minus some. The sample has 300,000 to 450,000 clones; approximately 89% are singletons. Source material: peripheral blood. The receptor set was obtained from a woman aged 55-69 years with COVID-19, enrolled during active disease. Each CDR3 is given with its conserved first and last residue. D genes are given only for firm matches. Size is omitted from some rows. Given values are once, few, many or a class for expanded clones.

d_gene	j_gene	v_gene	abundance	CDR3aa	CDR3nt
-	TRBJ1-4	TRBV15	-	CATSRGGDSEKLFF	TGTGCCACCAGCAGGGGAGGGGATAGTGAAAAACTGTTTTTT
-	TRBJ2-7	TRBV7-2	-	CASSPQGGYEQYF	TGTGCCAGCAGCCCCCAGGGGGGCTACGAGCAGTACTTC
TRBD2	TRBJ2-5	TRBV7-9	once	CASSNLAGGQETQYF	TGTGCCAGCAGCAACCTAGCGGGGGGCCAAGAGACCCAGTACTTC
TRBD2	TRBJ2-1	TRBV3-1/TRBV3-2	-	CASSRETGLAGHNEQFF	TGTGCCAGCAGCCGAGAGACGGGACTAGCGGGGCACAATGAGCAGTTCTTC
TRBD2	TRBJ2-7	TRBV6-4	-	CASSDSAGGSYEQYF	TGTGCCAGCAGTGACTCAGCGGGGGGGTCCTACGAGCAGTACTTC
TRBD1	TRBJ1-3	TRBV4-2	-	CASSLQVPTGVYRNTIYF	TGTGCCAGCAGCCTTCAAGTCCCTACAGGGGTTTATAGAAACACCATATATTTT
TRBD1	TRBJ1-2	TRBV2	-	CASSATGNYGYTF	TGTGCCAGCAGCGCGACAGGGAACTATGGCTACACCTTC
TRBD1	TRBJ1-2	TRBV7-8	-	CASGGQVKNYGYTF	TGTGCCAGCGGTGGACAGGTTAAGAACTATGGCTACACCTTC
TRBD1	TRBJ1-3	TRBV28	-	CASYAGTGPFTGNTIYF	TGTGCCAGCTACGCCGGGACAGGGCCTTTTACTGGAAACACCATATATTTT
TRBD1	TRBJ1-2	TRBV10-1	once	CASRPTGQGPDYGYTF	TGCGCCAGCAGGCCGACGGGACAGGGTCCGGACTATGGCTACACCTTC
-	TRBJ1-1	TRBV5-1	-	CASSLVRDRTEAFF	TGCGCCAGCAGCTTGGTACGGGATCGGACTGAAGCTTTCTTT
-	TRBJ1-2	TRBV27	-	CASRGETGRLAGYTF	TGTGCCAGCAGGGGTGAGACGGGTCGGTTAGCTGGCTACACCTTC
TRBD1	TRBJ1-5	TRBV7-2	-	CASSSRTRTGLWFNQPQHF	TGTGCCAGCAGCTCGAGGACCAGGACAGGGCTATGGTTCAATCAGCCCCAGCATTTT
TRBD1	TRBJ2-3	TRBV28	-	CASSLGGDRGADTQYF	TGTGCCAGCAGTTTGGGCGGGGACAGGGGAGCAGATACGCAGTATTTT
TRBD1	TRBJ1-1	TRBV5-1	-	CASSGYQGDYTEAFF	TGCGCCAGCAGCGGCTACCAGGGGGACTACACTGAAGCTTTCTTT
-	TRBJ1-2	TRBV6-5	-	CASRTGRLYGYTF	TGTGCCAGCAGAACCGGTCGTCTCTATGGCTACACCTTC
TRBD2	TRBJ2-4	TRBV5-1	once	CASSPLAAVKNIQYF	TGCGCCAGCAGCCCTCTAGCGGCGGTTAAAAACATTCAGTACTTC
-	TRBJ2-6	TRBV7-2	-	CASSLGVAGANVLTF	TGTGCCAGCAGCTTGGGAGTTGCTGGGGCCAACGTCCTGACTTTC
-	TRBJ2-7	TRBV4-1	-	CASSQDGRTYEQYF	TGCGCCAGCAGCCAAGATGGGAGAACCTACGAGCAATACTTC
-	TRBJ2-3	TRBV7-9	few	CASSLGIGATDTQYF	TGTGCCAGCAGCTTAGGAATAGGGGCCACAGATACGCAGTATTTT
TRBD2	TRBJ2-2	TRBV4-1	-	CASSPFLTGGTGELFF	TGCGCCAGCAGCCCTTTTCTGACGGGGGGGACCGGGGAGCTGTTTTTT
-	TRBJ1-6	TRBV5-1	-	CASSLEPGLKNSPLHF	TGCGCCAGCAGTTTAGAGCCGGGACTAAAAAATTCACCCCTCCACTTT
-	TRBJ2-3	TRBV21-1	-	CATERTRRPSTDTQYF	TGTGCCACAGAGCGGACGCGCCGACCTAGCACAGATACGCAGTATTTT
-	TRBJ1-2	TRBV11-1	-	CASSYDPREGYTF	TGTGCCAGCAGCTACGACCCACGGGAGGGCTACACCTTC
TRBD1	TRBJ2-7	TRBV29-1	-	CSGRDSTYEQYF	TGCAGCGGCCGGGACAGTACCTACGAGCAGTACTTC
-	TRBJ1-1	TRBV14	-	CASSRSRGGPNTEAFF	TGTGCCAGCAGCCGGAGCCGGGGGGGACCGAACACTGAAGCTTTCTTT
-	TRBJ1-1	TRBV9	-	CASSVVEGTEAFF	TGTGCCAGCAGCGTAGTGGAGGGCACTGAAGCTTTCTTT
-	TRBJ2-7	TRBV5-6	few	CASSLGRSYEQYF	TGTGCCAGCAGCTTGGGCAGATCCTACGAGCAGTACTTC
TRBD2	TRBJ2-1	TRBV2	-	CASSEAGRGAYNEQFF	TGTGCCAGCAGTGAAGCAGGGCGGGGGGCCTACAATGAGCAGTTCTTC
-	TRBJ1-2	TRBV18	-	CASSPGLQGSYGYTF	TGTGCCAGCTCACCAGGGTTGCAGGGGAGCTATGGCTACACCTTC
-	TRBJ2-7	TRBV5-4	-	CASSFQGSDEQYF	TGTGCCAGCAGCTTTCAGGGGTCGGACGAGCAGTACTTC
-	TRBJ2-3	TRBV3-1/TRBV3-2	-	CASSHQLVDTQYF	TGTGCCAGCAGCCACCAACTAGTGGATACGCAGTATTTT
-	TRBJ1-5	TRBV2	-	CASSGGGAGQPQHF	TGTGCCAGCAGTGGGGGGGGCGCTGGTCAGCCCCAGCATTTT
-	TRBJ1-3	TRBV27	-	CASSLRHPSGNTIYF	TGTGCCAGCAGTTTAAGACACCCGTCTGGAAACACCATATATTTT
-	TRBJ1-2	TRBV6-5	-	CASSYSRTNYGYTF	TGTGCCAGCAGTTACTCGCGAACTAACTATGGCTACACCTTC
TRBD1	TRBJ2-2	TRBV5-5	-	CASSPVLRTGYTGELFF	TGTGCCAGCAGCCCCGTTCTGAGGACAGGGTACACCGGGGAGCTGTTTTTT
TRBD1	TRBJ2-3	TRBV3-1/TRBV3-2	-	CASSLGQGVTFSTDTQYF	TGTGCCAGCAGCTTGGGACAGGGGGTAACCTTTAGCACAGATACGCAGTATTTT
-	TRBJ2-5	TRBV6-5	few	CASSYSSGQETQYF	TGTGCCAGCAGTTACTCTTCGGGACAAGAGACCCAGTACTTC
-	TRBJ1-2	TRBV6-5	-	CASRPRDYGYTF	TGTGCCAGCAGACCCAGGGACTATGGCTACACCTTC
TRBD1	TRBJ2-2	TRBV18	-	CASSRGTGNTGELFF	TGTGCCAGCTCACGCGGGACAGGGAACACCGGGGAGCTGTTTTTT
TRBD1	TRBJ2-3	TRBV7-2	-	CASSFRGSTDTQYF	TGTGCCAGCAGCTTCAGGGGGAGCACAGATACGCAGTATTTT